This T cell receptor beta chain was sequenced in a study of cytomegalovirus exposure and HLA in healthy donors. Across the whole study: Inside one of the first data releases sat about 85 million unique TCRs taken from HLA-typed donors. Findings of the study overall: What was likely a sequencing artifact was a cluster of highly shared sequence variants.

Both 60 Vbeta primers and 13 Jbeta primers went into the PCR. Some clones are missing from TCRdb's copy, which holds only in-frame ones; the method was immunoSEQ multiplex PCR. The data hold roughly 140,000 clones, with roughly 74% observed a single time. This clone was found many times. The antigen is undetermined. Germline V gives CDR1 MNHEY, CDR2 SMNVEV (reference sequence). V lost 0 bases to trimming and J lost 6 bases, with 18 bases between them. The CDR3 sequence is 16 residues long. Among the donors, all were healthy bone marrow donors. Sequencing was done on a sample of PBMCs. The rearrangement uses TRBV27 and TRBJ2-7, with D perhaps TRBD1 (5 bases). The clonotype originates from a young woman in good health and CMV-seropositive. The CDR3 is CASSLSTLRGGSEQYF. The CDR3 DNA follows: TGTGCCAGCAGTTTATCAACTCTAAGGGGTGGTTCCGAGCAGTACTTC.